Given below is one TCR beta chain in context. Its antigen is undetermined. The PCR made use of 60 Vbeta and 13 Jbeta primers. Method: immunoSEQ multiplex PCR; TCRdb's copy keeps in-frame clones and lacks some. Among 200,000 or so clones listed, 84% were seen once. The V end lost 1 base, the J end lost 0 bases, and 10 bases lay between the germline ends. The CDR3 runs to 15 residues. CDR1 is MGHRA, CDR2 YSYEKL, per germline. This sample was included in a study of cytomegalovirus exposure and HLA in healthy donors. At the level of the study: Of all 400 or so donors who were genotyped, roughly 81% belonged to the Caucasian-associated ancestry cluster. Study results and caveats: Confirmation in vitro established that three CMV-associated chains were specific for CMV antigens.

The TCR was taken from a boy under 18 in good health and CMV-seronegative. This chain connects TRBV4-1 to TRBJ2-7; D is undetermined. The sequencing sample was made of PBMCs. CDR3 sequence (DNA): TGCGCCAGCAGCCAAGCACCCGCTAGCTCCTACGAGCAGTACTTC. Its protein is CASSQAPASSYEQYF.